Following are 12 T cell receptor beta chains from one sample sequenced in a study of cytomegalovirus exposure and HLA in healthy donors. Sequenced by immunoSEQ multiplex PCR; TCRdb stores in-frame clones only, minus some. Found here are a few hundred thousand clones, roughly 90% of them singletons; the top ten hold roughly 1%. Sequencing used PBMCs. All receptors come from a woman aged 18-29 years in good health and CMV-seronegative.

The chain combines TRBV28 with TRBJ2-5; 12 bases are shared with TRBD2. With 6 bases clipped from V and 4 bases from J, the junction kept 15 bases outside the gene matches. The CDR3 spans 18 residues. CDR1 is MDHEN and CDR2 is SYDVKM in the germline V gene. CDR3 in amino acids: CASSLGLLAGGPGETQYF. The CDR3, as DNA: TGTGCCAGCAGCTTAGGGCTCCTAGCGGGAGGGCCGGGAGAGACCCAGTACTTC.

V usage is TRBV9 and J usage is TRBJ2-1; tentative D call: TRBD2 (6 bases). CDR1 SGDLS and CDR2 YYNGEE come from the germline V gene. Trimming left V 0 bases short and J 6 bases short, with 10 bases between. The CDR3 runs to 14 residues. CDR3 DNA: TGTGCCAGCAGCGTAGAGGGACTTACCAATGAGCAGTTCTTC. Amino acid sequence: CASSVEGLTNEQFF.

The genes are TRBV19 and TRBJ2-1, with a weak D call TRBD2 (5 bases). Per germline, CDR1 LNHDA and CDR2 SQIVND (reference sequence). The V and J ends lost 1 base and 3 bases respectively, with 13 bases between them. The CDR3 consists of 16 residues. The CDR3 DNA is TGTGCCAGTAGTATAGCGGGATCCCGCAGCTACAATGAGCAGTTCTTC. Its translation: CASSIAGSRSYNEQFF.

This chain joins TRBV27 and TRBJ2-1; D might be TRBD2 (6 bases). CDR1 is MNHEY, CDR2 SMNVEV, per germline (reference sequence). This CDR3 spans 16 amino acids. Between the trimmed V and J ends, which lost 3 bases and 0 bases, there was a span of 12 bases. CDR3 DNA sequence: TGTGCCAGCAGTTTGGGGGGAATTGGCTCCTACAATGAGCAGTTCTTC. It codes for CASSLGGIGSYNEQFF.

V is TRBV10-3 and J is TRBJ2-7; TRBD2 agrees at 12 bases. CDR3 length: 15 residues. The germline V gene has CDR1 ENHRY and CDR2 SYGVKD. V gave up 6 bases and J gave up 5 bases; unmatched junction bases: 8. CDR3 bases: TGTGCCATCAGAGGAAGACTAGCGGGAGTCCACGAGCAGTACTTC. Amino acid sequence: CAIRGRLAGVHEQYF.

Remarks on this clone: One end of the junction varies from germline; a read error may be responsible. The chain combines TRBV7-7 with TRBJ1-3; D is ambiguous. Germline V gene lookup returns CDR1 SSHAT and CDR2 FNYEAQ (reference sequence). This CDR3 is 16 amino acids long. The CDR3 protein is CASSEGGFGSGNTIYF. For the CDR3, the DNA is TGTGCTAGCAGCGAGGGAGGATTTGGATCTGGAAACACCATATATTTT. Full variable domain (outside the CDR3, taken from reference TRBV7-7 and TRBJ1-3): GAGVSQSPRYKVTKRGQDVTLRCDPISSHATLYWYQQALGQGPEFLTYFNYEAQPDKSGLPSDRFSAERPEGSISTLTIQRTEQRDSAMYRCASSEGGFGSGNTIYFGEGSWLTVV.

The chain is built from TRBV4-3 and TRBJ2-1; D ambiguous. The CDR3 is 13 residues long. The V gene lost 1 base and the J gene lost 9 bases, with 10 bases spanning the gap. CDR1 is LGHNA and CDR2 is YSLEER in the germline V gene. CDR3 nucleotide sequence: TGCGCCAGCAGCCAAGGTTCGTGGAGTGAGCAGTTCTTC. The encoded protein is CASSQGSWSEQFF.

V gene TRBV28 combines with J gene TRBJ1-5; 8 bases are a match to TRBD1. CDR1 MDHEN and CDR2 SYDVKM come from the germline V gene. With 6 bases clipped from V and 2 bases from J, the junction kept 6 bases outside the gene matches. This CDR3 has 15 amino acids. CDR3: CASSQTGAGNQPQHF. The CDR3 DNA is TGTGCCAGCAGCCAGACAGGGGCGGGCAATCAGCCCCAGCATTTT.

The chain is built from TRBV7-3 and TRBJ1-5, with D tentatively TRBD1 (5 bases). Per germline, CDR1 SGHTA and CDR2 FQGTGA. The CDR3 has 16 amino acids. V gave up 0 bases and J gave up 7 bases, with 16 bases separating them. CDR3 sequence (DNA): TGTGCCAGCAGCTTAACCCGTCTTACGGAGGGGCAGCCCCAGCATTTT. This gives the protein CASSLTRLTEGQPQHF.

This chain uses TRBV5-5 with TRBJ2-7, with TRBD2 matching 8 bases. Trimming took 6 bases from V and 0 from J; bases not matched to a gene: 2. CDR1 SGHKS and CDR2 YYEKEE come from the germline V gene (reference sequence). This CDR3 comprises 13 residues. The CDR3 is CASNGGGSYEQYF. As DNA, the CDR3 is TGTGCCAGCAACGGGGGGGGCTCCTACGAGCAGTACTTC.

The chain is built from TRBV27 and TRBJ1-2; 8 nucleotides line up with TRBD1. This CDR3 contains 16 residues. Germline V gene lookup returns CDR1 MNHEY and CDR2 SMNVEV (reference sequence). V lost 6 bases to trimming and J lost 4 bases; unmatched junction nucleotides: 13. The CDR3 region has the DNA TGTGCCAGCAGGAAATTAGGACAGGGAGGAATCTATGGCTACACCTTC. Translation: CASRKLGQGGIYGYTF.

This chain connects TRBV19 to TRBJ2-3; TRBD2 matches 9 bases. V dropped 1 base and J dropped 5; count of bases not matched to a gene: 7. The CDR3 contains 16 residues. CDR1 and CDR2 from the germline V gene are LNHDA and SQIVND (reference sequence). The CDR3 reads CASSIVAGGPIDTQYF. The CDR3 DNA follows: TGTGCCAGTAGTATAGTGGCGGGAGGGCCAATAGATACGCAGTATTTT.